The 12 T cell receptor beta chains presented below share a single source sample, sequenced in a study of identical twins. MiXCR, applied by TCRdb to the 5' RACE reads, yields one record per CDR3 protein. The repertoire holds over 600,000 distinct CDR3 sequences, with 21% as singletons. These same data were also listed under a study on T cells expressing NK-cell markers.

Material: PBMCs. The receptors originated from a woman under 30 in good health.

This clonotype was detected only a few times. The chain is built from TRBV7-9 and TRBJ2-7; D gene ambiguous. Germline V lookup: CDR1 SEHNR, CDR2 FQNEAQ (reference sequence). The V end lost 5 bases, the J end lost 0 bases, and 14 bases lay between the germline ends. This CDR3 spans 15 amino acids. In DNA, the CDR3 is TGTGCCAGCAGCATGACAAAGATTAGCTCCTACGAGCAGTACTTC. As protein: CASSMTKISSYEQYF.

This clonotype came up many times. CDR3: CASSLALETQYF. CDR3 bases: TGTGCCAGCAGCTTAGCTTTGGAGACCCAGTACTTC. The J gene is TRBJ2-5, the V gene TRBV7-9; D gene ambiguous. From germline, CDR1 is SEHNR and CDR2 FQNEAQ (reference sequence). Trimming stripped 0 bases from V and 5 bases from J, with 4 bases between. The CDR3 has 12 residues.

The gene calls are TRBV6-5 and TRBJ1-6; D not resolved. Trimming took 0 bases from V and 0 from J, leaving 6 bases between them. Germline lookup yields CDR1 MNHEY and CDR2 SVGAGI. The CDR3 runs 16 residues. The CDR3 bases are TGTGCCAGCAGTTACTCGACCAGCTCCTATAATTCACCCCTCCACTTT. Translating it yields CASSYSTSSYNSPLHF.

The gene calls are TRBV9 and TRBJ2-5; TRBD2 is a possible D gene (7 bases). The V end lost 1 base, the J end lost 3 bases, and 13 bases lay between the germline ends. CDR3 size: 15 residues. Germline V CDR1 and CDR2: SGDLS, YYNGEE. The CDR3 nucleotides read TGTGCCAGCAGCGTATCGGGGGGCGAGGAAGAGACCCAGTACTTC. This translates into CASSVSGGEEETQYF.

The J gene is TRBJ2-3, the V gene TRBV18; tentative D call: TRBD2 (7 bases). Deletions cut 2 bases from V and 2 bases from J, with 14 bases between. The CDR3 extends over 16 amino acids. Germline-derived CDR1 and CDR2 are KGHSH and LQKENI. The CDR3 is CASSPIRGAFTDTQYF. The CDR3 DNA sequence: TGTGCCAGCTCACCAATTCGGGGGGCGTTCACAGATACGCAGTATTTT.

The chain joins TRBV12-3 or TRBV12-4 to TRBJ1-2; weak D call: TRBD1 (5 bases). The germline V and J ends were trimmed by 1 base and 8 bases, with 11 bases remaining between them. The CDR3 consists of 13 residues. CDR3 residues: CASSLGTQFGYTF. CDR3 coding DNA: TGTGCCAGCAGTTTAGGGACACAATTCGGCTACACCTTC.

This clonotype was counted between two and nine times. This chain joins TRBV7-7 and TRBJ2-5; 8 nucleotides match TRBD1. Germline V gene sequence: CDR1 SSHAT, CDR2 FNYEAQ (reference sequence). V gave up 5 bases and J gave up 5 bases; unmatched junction bases: 7. The CDR3 runs to 14 residues. The CDR3 DNA sequence: TGTGCCAGCAGCCCAGGGGGCAGTGGGGAGACCCAGTACTTC. Residues: CASSPGGSGETQYF.

The chain couples TRBV12-3 or TRBV12-4 to TRBJ1-2; the D gene is possibly TRBD1 (5 bases). V dropped 5 bases and J dropped 9 bases, with 13 bases sitting between them. The CDR3 totals 12 residues. The CDR3 here is CASSPGPRRYTF. CDR3 nucleotides: TGTGCCAGCAGTCCGGGGCCCAGGCGCTACACCTTC.

In its sample, this clonotype was seen a few times. CDR3 region: CASSFVDRAEETQYF. The DNA for the CDR3 is TGTGCCAGCAGCTTTGTGGACAGGGCGGAAGAGACCCAGTACTTC. The chain is built from TRBV5-6 and TRBJ2-5; 8 positions match TRBD1. The CDR3 totals 15 residues. J lost 3 bases, V lost 2 bases, and 6 bases had no gene match. Germline CDR1 SGHDT, CDR2 YYEEEE.

The chain has TRBV12-3 or TRBV12-4 and TRBJ2-7; TRBD2 agrees at 11 bases. Trimming at V came to 3 bases and at J to 6 bases, leaving 4 bases not matched to a gene. The CDR3 contains 14 residues. CDR3 bases: TGTGCCAGCAGTTTTTTGCTAGCGGGGGGCGAGCAGTACTTC. It codes for CASSFLLAGGEQYF.

The V call is TRBV7-2, the J call TRBJ1-4, with D unclear. This CDR3 is 15 amino acids long. Germline V gene sequence: CDR1 SGHTA, CDR2 FQGNSA. The V gene lost 0 bases and the J gene lost 10 bases, with 15 bases spanning the gap. CDR3 amino acids: CASSLAVTGISKLFF. DNA of the CDR3: TGTGCCAGCAGCTTAGCGGTCACTGGGATATCAAAACTGTTTTTT.

This clonotype was found many times. V usage is TRBV24-1 and J usage is TRBJ2-5, with D perhaps matching TRBD1 or TRBD2 (6 bases each). The CDR3 covers 12 residues. V lost 4 bases and J 10 bases, leaving 12 bases between the germline ends. Per germline, CDR1 KGHDR and CDR2 SFDVKD. CDR3 residues: CATSDIAGHQYF. The CDR3 DNA reads TGTGCCACCAGTGACATTGCGGGACACCAGTACTTC.